This T cell receptor beta chain was sequenced during a study of blood T cell repertoires in COVID-19. Study as a whole: Samples came from the United States, Italy and Spain, spanning acute and convalescent COVID-19. The cDNA or gDNA used as material had been derived from T cells, B-cell-depleted T cells, or PBMCs.

This clone has at least ten counts. There are 15 residues in the CDR3. V lost 8 bases to trimming and J lost 0 bases, with 13 bases between them. Per the germline V gene, CDR1 is SEHNR and CDR2 is FQNEAQ (reference sequence). As handled by the study authors: From reference gene primer amplification, estimates of nucleated cell counts were derived. Sequenced by immunoSEQ multiplex PCR; TCRdb stores in-frame clones only, minus some. That table gives V, J and clone size, and the DNA gave D and trimming. The profile shows around 310,000 clones, around 87% of them singletons. The gene calls are TRBV7-9 and TRBJ2-2; a weak D match, TRBD2 (6 bases). The sequence was collected from a woman in her forties or fifties with active or convalescent COVID-19. The sequenced material came from peripheral blood. The CDR3 DNA follows: TGTGCCAGCGGAGGGCGGATCGCGAACACCGGGGAGCTGTTTTTT. It translates to CASGGRIANTGELFF.